Presented here are 16 T cell receptor beta chains from one specimen sequenced in a study of regulatory T cells in long-lasting Graves disease. Noted time point: newly diagnosed GD, antithyroid drugs for less than 3 months. Extracted PBMC RNA gave rise to the TCR library. Arm-PCR of CDR3 regions with iRepertoire HTBI primers generated TCR beta libraries. TCRdb passed the multiplex PCR reads through MiXCR, listing each CDR3 protein once. The repertoire holds over 500,000 distinct CDR3 sequences, with approximately 16% as singletons. These data are also associated with another study on T cells in Graves' hyperthyroidism and ophthalmopathy.

Sequenced here: peripheral blood mononuclear cells (PBMCs), sampled at new diagnosis, from a patient treated with antithyroid drugs. All receptors derive from a man younger than 35 with Graves disease.

In its sample, this clonotype was seen many times. The chain couples TRBV7-8 to TRBJ2-1; D gene unclear. Trimming shortened V by 1 base and J by 3 bases, and 4 bases separated the two germline ends. Germline CDR1 reads SGHVS; CDR2 reads FQNEAQ. The CDR3 covers 13 residues. CDR3 nucleotide sequence: TGTGCCAGCAGCTTAGGACGCTACAATGAGCAGTTCTTC. This codes for CASSLGRYNEQFF.

This clonotype was seen ten or more times. The chain joins TRBV3-1 to TRBJ2-5; D is unclear. The CDR3 is 14 residues long. Germline CDR1 LGHDT, CDR2 YNNKEL (reference sequence). The V and J ends lost 2 bases and 0 bases respectively, with 7 bases between them. CDR3 amino acids: CASSQRSDQETQYF. CDR3 DNA: TGTGCCAGCAGCCAACGGTCAGACCAAGAGACCCAGTACTTC.

In this sample, this clonotype turned up many times. The genes are TRBV11-2 and TRBJ2-7; maybe TRBD1 (5 bases). Germline V gene data show CDR1 as SGHAT and CDR2 as FQNNGV. CDR3 length: 13 residues. Trimming stripped 1 base from V and 13 bases from J, with 17 bases between. CDR3 protein: CASSLVGTGPFYF. Here the CDR3 DNA reads TGTGCCAGCAGCTTAGTGGGTACAGGACCTTTCTACTTC.

This clonotype has only a few counts. The chain combines TRBV19 with TRBJ2-3; the match to TRBD2 covers 12 bases. The CDR3 is 16 residues long. Trimming at V came to 2 bases and at J to 4 bases, leaving 4 bases not matched to a gene. The germline V gene has CDR1 LNHDA and CDR2 SQIVND (reference sequence). This CDR3 is CASSILLAGGADTQYF. Written as DNA, the CDR3 is TGTGCCAGTAGTATACTACTAGCGGGAGGCGCAGATACGCAGTATTTT.

This rearrangement joins TRBV11-1 to TRBJ2-2; TRBD2 matches at 14 bases. The germline CDR1 and CDR2 sequences are SGHAT and FQDESV (reference sequence). Trimming at V came to 5 bases and at J to 6 bases, leaving 14 bases not matched to a gene. This CDR3 contains 19 residues. The CDR3 nucleotides read TGTGCCAGCAGCCCAGACCCCGGGACTAGCGGGAGTAGGGCCGGGGAGCTGTTTTTT. Amino acid sequence: CASSPDPGTSGSRAGELFF. Based on the CDR3 plus reference TRBV11-1 and TRBJ2-2, the full variable domain is EAEVAQSPRYKITEKSQAVAFWCDPISGHATLYWYRQILGQGPELLVQFQDESVVDDSQLPKDRFSAERLKGVDSTLKIQPAELGDSAMYLCASSPDPGTSGSRAGELFFGEGSRLTVL.

This clonotype was seen a few times. The gene calls are TRBV2 and TRBJ1-3, with unresolved D. The CDR3 covers 12 residues. V shed 4 bases and J shed 5 bases, with 6 bases lying between them. Looked up from germline, CDR1 is SNHLY and CDR2 is FYNNEI. The CDR3 sequence is CASSGSRNTIYF. The CDR3 DNA is TGTGCCAGCAGTGGCAGTAGAAACACCATATATTTT.

V is TRBV15 and J is TRBJ2-3; TRBD2 matches 8 bases. With 4 bases clipped from V and 5 bases from J, the junction kept 8 bases outside the gene matches. The V gene's germline CDR1 is LNHNV and CDR2 YYDKDF (reference sequence). The CDR3 extends over 15 amino acids. CDR3 region: CATSTRLARQDTQYF. In DNA form, the CDR3 reads TGTGCCACCAGCACAAGACTAGCGCGTCAAGATACGCAGTATTTT.

With regard to this clonotype: The germline gene is not matched at one end of the junction; a read error may be the cause. The chain joins TRBV15 to TRBJ2-7; D is unclear. The CDR3 is 13 residues long. The germline gives CDR1 LNHNV, CDR2 YYDKDF (reference sequence). CDR3 sequence: CATSGDRPYEQYF. The CDR3 bases are TGTGCCACCAGCGGAGACCGACCCTACGAGCAGTACTTC.

This clonotype was detected a few times. The chain combines TRBV6-2 or TRBV6-3 with TRBJ1-6; D may be TRBD1 (5 bases). This CDR3 has 15 amino acids. V was pared by 8 bases and J by 14 bases, with 25 bases between. From germline, CDR1 is MNHEY and CDR2 SVGEGT. The CDR3 region is CASARTLGADFALHF. The CDR3 region has the DNA TGTGCCAGCGCCCGGACATTAGGAGCAGATTTCGCCCTCCACTTT.

The gene calls are TRBV5-4 and TRBJ1-4, with D possibly matching TRBD1 (6 bases). The CDR3 sequence is 14 residues long. Germline V gene data show CDR1 as SGHNT and CDR2 as YYREEE (reference sequence). V lost 0 bases to trimming and J lost 3 bases, with 6 bases between them. CDR3 residues: CASSLGQANEKLFF. The CDR3, as DNA: TGTGCCAGCAGCTTGGGACAGGCTAATGAAAAACTGTTTTTT.

In this sample, this clonotype turned up a few times. CDR3 nucleotide sequence: TGTGCCATCAGTGACCTCGGGACAGGGGTCAACAATGAGCAGTTCTTC. Its protein product is CAISDLGTGVNNEQFF. The chain combines TRBV10-3 with TRBJ2-1; 10 nucleotides agree with TRBD1. Trimming took 3 bases from V and 5 from J; bases not matched to a gene: 7. The CDR3 is made up of 16 amino acids. The germline V gene has CDR1 ENHRY and CDR2 SYGVKD.

CDR3: CASSATGRAGELFF. The CDR3 DNA is TGTGCCAGCAGTGCGACAGGGCGGGCCGGGGAGCTGTTTTTT. The chain uses TRBV25-1 and TRBJ2-2; 7 bases align to TRBD1. The germline V gene encodes CDR1 MGHDK and CDR2 SYGVNS. The CDR3 spans 14 residues. The V and J ends lost 4 bases and 6 bases, in that order; junction bases with no gene match: 5.

A remark on this clonotype: This may be a read error: a much more frequent sequence differs by one nucleotide. J is TRBJ1-1 and V is TRBV6-1, with D possibly TRBD1 on 5 matching bases. Germline CDR1 MNHNS, CDR2 SASEGT. The CDR3 is made up of 16 amino acids. Trimming left V 5 bases short and J 6 bases short, with 22 bases between. This chain's CDR3 is CASSPQEANSRPEAFF. CDR3 in DNA: TGTGCCAGCAGTCCACAGGAGGCAAACTCTCGACCTGAAGCTTTCTTT.

V and J are TRBV5-1 and TRBJ2-5, with D tentatively TRBD2 (7 bases). Trimming removed 7 bases at V and 4 bases at J, with 17 bases between. The CDR3 contains 14 residues. CDR1 and CDR2 from the germline V gene are SGHRS and YFSETQ. The CDR3 DNA reads as TGCGCCAGCGGAGGGGGGGGCGGGCCAGAGACCCAGTACTTC. Encoded protein: CASGGGGGPETQYF.

J is TRBJ1-4 and V is TRBV30; 7 positions match TRBD1. Per germline, CDR1 GTSNPN and CDR2 SVGIG (reference sequence). CDR3 length: 14 residues. After removal of 1 base from V and 8 bases from J, the junction contained 7 bases not matched to a gene. The CDR3 region has the DNA TGTGCCTGGAGTGAGGGGACAGTGGGGGAAAAACTGTTTTTT. Translated, it gives CAWSEGTVGEKLFF.

This clonotype was observed at least ten times. This sequence joins TRBV28 and TRBJ1-5; perhaps TRBD1 as D (6 bases). Germline lookup yields CDR1 MDHEN and CDR2 SYDVKM. This CDR3 is built from 15 residues. Trimming cost V 5 bases and J 0 bases, with 11 bases left between them. Here the CDR3 reads CASSGGDTSNQPQHF. The CDR3 DNA reads TGTGCCAGCAGTGGCGGGGACACTAGCAATCAGCCCCAGCATTTT. Using reference TRBV28 and TRBJ1-5 for the parts outside the CDR3, the full variable domain is DVKVTQSSRYLVKRTGEKVFLECVQDMDHENMFWYRQDPGLGLRLIYFSYDVKMKEKGDIPEGYSVSREKKERFSLILESASTNQTSMYLCASSGGDTSNQPQHFGDGTRLSIL.